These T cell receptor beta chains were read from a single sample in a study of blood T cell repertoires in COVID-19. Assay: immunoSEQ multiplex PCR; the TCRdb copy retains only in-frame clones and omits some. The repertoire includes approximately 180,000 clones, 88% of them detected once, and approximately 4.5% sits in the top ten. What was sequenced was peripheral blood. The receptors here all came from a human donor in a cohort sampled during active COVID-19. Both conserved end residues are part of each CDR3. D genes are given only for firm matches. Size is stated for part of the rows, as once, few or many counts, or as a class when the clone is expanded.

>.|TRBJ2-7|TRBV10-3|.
CATRFAEREQYF
TGTGCCACTAGATTTGCAGAGCGCGAGCAGTACTTC
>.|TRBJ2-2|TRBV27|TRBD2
CASSRYKRENSGELFF
TGTGCCAGCAGTCGTTACAAGCGGGAGAATTCCGGGGAGCTGTTTTTT
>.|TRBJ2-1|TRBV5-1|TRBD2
CASSLGPSGVSYNEQFF
TGCGCCAGCAGCTTGGGTCCTAGCGGGGTATCCTACAATGAGCAGTTCTTC
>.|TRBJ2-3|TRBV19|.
CASSNSGTSTDTQYF
TGTGCCAGTAGCAACTCCGGGACTAGCACAGATACGCAGTATTTT
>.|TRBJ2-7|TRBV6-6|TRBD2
CASSLGTSGNYEQYF
TGTGCCAGCAGTCTAGGGACTAGCGGGAACTACGAGCAGTACTTC
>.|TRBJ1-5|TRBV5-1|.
CASSPGEIYGQPQHF
TGCGCCAGCAGTCCAGGGGAGATATATGGTCAGCCCCAGCATTTT
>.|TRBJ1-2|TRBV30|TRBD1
CAWSGGQGTNYGYTF
TGTGCCTGGAGTGGGGGACAGGGGACGAACTATGGCTACACCTTC
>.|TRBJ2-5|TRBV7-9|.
CASSFIRELETQYF
TGTGCCAGCAGCTTTATACGGGAACTAGAGACCCAGTACTTC
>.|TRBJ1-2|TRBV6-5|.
CASSYRGDANYGYTF
TGTGCCAGCAGTTACCGGGGGGACGCCAACTATGGCTACACCTTC
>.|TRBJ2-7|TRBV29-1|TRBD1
CSVVRGTGDYEQYF
TGCAGCGTTGTAAGGGGGACAGGGGACTACGAGCAGTACTTC
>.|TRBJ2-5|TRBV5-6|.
CASSFNTAGETQYF
TGTGCCAGCAGCTTCAACACGGCCGGGGAGACCCAGTACTTC
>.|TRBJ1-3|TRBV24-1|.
CATSPGGGNTIYF
TGTGCCACCAGCCCCGGTGGTGGAAACACCATATATTTT
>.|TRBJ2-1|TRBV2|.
CASSEGRVLKDEQFF
TGTGCCAGCAGTGAGGGCAGGGTGCTAAAAGATGAGCAGTTCTTC
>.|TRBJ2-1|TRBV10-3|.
CAISGAGPRGNEQFF
TGTGCCATCAGTGGGGCGGGACCCCGGGGGAATGAGCAGTTCTTC
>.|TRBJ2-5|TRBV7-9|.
CASSLKRSLQETQYF
TGTGCCAGCAGCTTAAAGCGGAGCCTACAAGAGACCCAGTACTTC
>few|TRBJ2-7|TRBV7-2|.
CASSLDGSGIYEQYF
TGTGCCAGCAGCTTAGATGGTAGCGGAATCTACGAGCAGTACTTC
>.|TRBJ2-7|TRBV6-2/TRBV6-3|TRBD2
CASSLAGGLLWRGYEQYF
TGTGCCAGCAGTTTAGCGGGGGGGCTTCTTTGGAGAGGATACGAGCAGTACTTC
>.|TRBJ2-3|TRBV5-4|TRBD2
CASSLGLAGGPGDTQYF
TGTGCCAGCAGCTTGGGACTAGCGGGGGGGCCGGGGGATACGCAGTATTTT
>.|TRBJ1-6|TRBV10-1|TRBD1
CASNPDRGNSSYNSPLHF
TGCGCCAGCAATCCGGACAGGGGGAATAGCTCCTATAATTCACCCCTCCACTTT
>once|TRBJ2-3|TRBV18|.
CASSPRSQGRADTQYF
TGTGCCAGCTCACCACGGTCCCAGGGCAGAGCAGATACGCAGTATTTT
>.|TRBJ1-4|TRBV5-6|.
CASSLDYPGSGEKLFF
TGTGCCAGCAGCTTGGATTATCCAGGGTCAGGTGAAAAACTGTTTTTT
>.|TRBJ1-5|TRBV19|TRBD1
CAATGTGKYQPQHF
TGTGCCGCCACCGGGACAGGGAAGTATCAGCCCCAGCATTTT
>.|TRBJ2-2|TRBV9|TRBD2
CASSVQSGRGTGELFF
TGTGCCAGCAGCGTTCAGAGCGGGAGGGGGACCGGGGAGCTGTTTTTT
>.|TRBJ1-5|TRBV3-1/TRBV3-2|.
CASSPTQGKYDPKGGNSNQPQHF
TGTGCCAGCAGCCCCACACAGGGAAAGTACGACCCCAAGGGTGGCAATAGCAATCAGCCCCAGCATTTT
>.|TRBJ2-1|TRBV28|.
CASSFSAARGNEQFF
TGTGCCAGCAGTTTTTCGGCGGCGCGGGGCAATGAGCAGTTCTTC
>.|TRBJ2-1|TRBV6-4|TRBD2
CASRAGLAIKFF
TGTGCCAGCAGGGCGGGACTAGCTATTAAGTTCTTC
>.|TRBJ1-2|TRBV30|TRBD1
CAWKVPGGIYYGYTF
TGTGCCTGGAAAGTTCCAGGGGGAATTTACTATGGCTACACCTTC
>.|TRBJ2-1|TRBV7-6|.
CASSPIGGLSNEQFF
TGTGCCAGCAGCCCAATCGGGGGGCTTAGCAATGAGCAGTTCTTC
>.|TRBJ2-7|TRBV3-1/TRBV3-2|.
CASSQDYRDEQYF
TGTGCCAGCAGCCAAGATTACAGGGACGAGCAGTACTTC
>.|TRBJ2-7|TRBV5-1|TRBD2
CASSQMGLAGSYEQYF
TGCGCCAGCAGCCAAATGGGACTAGCGGGATCCTACGAGCAGTACTTC
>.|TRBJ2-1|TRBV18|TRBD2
CASSPRGGGEQFF
TGTGCCAGCTCACCTCGGGGGGGCGGTGAGCAGTTCTTC
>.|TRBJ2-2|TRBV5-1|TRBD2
CASSSGLANTGELFF
TGCGCCAGCAGCTCCGGACTAGCGAACACCGGGGAGCTGTTTTTT
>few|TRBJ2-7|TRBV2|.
CASNTVRGAEEQYF
TGTGCCAGCAACACCGTTCGGGGGGCGGAAGAGCAGTACTTC
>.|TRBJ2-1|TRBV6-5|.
CASSYSYGSYNEQFF
TGTGCCAGCAGTTACTCTTACGGTTCCTACAATGAGCAGTTCTTC
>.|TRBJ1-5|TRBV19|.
CASTGRGYSNQPQHF
TGTGCCAGTACTGGGCGGGGATATAGCAATCAGCCCCAGCATTTT
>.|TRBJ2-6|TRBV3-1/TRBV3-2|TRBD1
CASSLDRGGSGANVLTF
TGTGCCAGCAGCCTCGACAGGGGTGGGAGTGGGGCCAACGTCCTGACTTTC
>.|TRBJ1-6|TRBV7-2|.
CASSPGTEGRSSYNSPLHF
TGTGCCAGCAGCCCCGGAACGGAGGGACGAAGTTCCTATAATTCACCCCTCCACTTT
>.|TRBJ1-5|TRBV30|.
CAWSARGPSNQPQHF
TGTGCCTGGAGTGCCAGAGGGCCTAGCAATCAGCCCCAGCATTTT
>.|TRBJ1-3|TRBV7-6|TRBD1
CASSPDRGGGNTIYF
TGTGCCAGCAGCCCCGACAGGGGAGGGGGAAACACCATATATTTT
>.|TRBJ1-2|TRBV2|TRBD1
CASSTSQYWDSEGYTF
TGTGCCAGCAGTACTTCTCAATATTGGGACAGTGAGGGCTACACCTTC
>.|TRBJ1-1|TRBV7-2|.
CASTKGGSNTEAFF
TGTGCCAGCACTAAGGGGGGGTCGAACACTGAAGCTTTCTTT
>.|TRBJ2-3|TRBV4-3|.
CASSQERHPVDTQYF
TGCGCCAGCAGCCAAGAAAGACACCCAGTGGATACGCAGTATTTT
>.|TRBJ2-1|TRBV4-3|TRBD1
CASSQRTGANSGIDEQFF
TGCGCCAGCAGCCAACGGACAGGGGCGAACTCCGGTATCGATGAGCAGTTCTTC
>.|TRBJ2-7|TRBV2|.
CASRLTGSLYEQYF
TGTGCCAGCAGGCTAACAGGGTCCCTGTACGAGCAGTACTTC
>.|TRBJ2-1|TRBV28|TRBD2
CASSFRSWTSGEFNEQFF
TGTGCCAGCAGTTTTAGGTCTTGGACTAGCGGAGAATTCAATGAGCAGTTCTTC
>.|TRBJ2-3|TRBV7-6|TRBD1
CASSLLAQGAGDTQYF
TGTGCCAGCAGCTTACTGGCCCAGGGGGCGGGAGATACGCAGTATTTT
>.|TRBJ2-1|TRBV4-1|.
CASSQDPGSEFF
TGCGCCAGCAGCCAAGATCCGGGATCGGAGTTCTTC
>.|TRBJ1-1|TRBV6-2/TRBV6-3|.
CASSYSAGRDTEAFF
TGTGCCAGCAGTTACTCCGCGGGACGGGACACTGAAGCTTTCTTT
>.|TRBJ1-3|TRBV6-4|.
CASNARNSYSGNTIYF
TGTGCCAGCAATGCCCGTAACTCCTACTCTGGAAACACCATATATTTT
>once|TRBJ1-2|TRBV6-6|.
CASSYRGQRYYGYTF
TGTGCCAGCAGTTACCGCGGACAGCGGTATTATGGCTACACCTTC
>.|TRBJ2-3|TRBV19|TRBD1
CASRPDRGSWTDTQYF
TGTGCCAGTAGGCCCGACAGGGGGAGTTGGACAGATACGCAGTATTTT
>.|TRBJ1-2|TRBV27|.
CASSSLRGGAGYGYTF
TGTGCCAGCAGTTCTCTTCGCGGGGGCGCGGGCTATGGCTACACCTTC
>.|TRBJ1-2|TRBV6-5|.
CASSYTGRSTNYGYTF
TGTGCCAGCAGTTACACAGGGAGATCTACTAACTATGGCTACACCTTC
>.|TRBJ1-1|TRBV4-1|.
CASSQTTLNTEAFF
TGCGCCAGCAGCCAGACGACATTGAACACTGAAGCTTTCTTT
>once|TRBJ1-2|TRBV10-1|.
CASSDDSYGYTF
TGCGCCAGCAGTGACGACAGCTATGGCTACACCTTC